The 27 T cell receptor beta chains below all came from one sample that was sequenced in a study of shared clonotypes between healthy human individuals. Produced via immunoSEQ multiplex PCR; TCRdb's table is partial and in-frame only. The sample consists of fewer than 2.5 million clones, roughly 93% of them appearing once. The material sequenced was naive CD4+ T cells from PBMCs. Subset: CD45RA+ positively selected. Receptors originate from a man aged 18 to 30 in good health. Some clones in this sample may be carry-over from other donors' samples.

This chain links TRBV7-3 with TRBJ1-6; 8 nucleotides agree with TRBD1. V lost 5 bases, J lost 10 bases, and 7 bases stayed unmatched. Germline V gives CDR1 SGHTA, CDR2 FQGTGA. The CDR3 runs to 14 residues. The CDR3 DNA sequence: TGTGCCAGCAGCGCCGACAGGGGAATGTCACCCCTCCACTTT. Its translation is CASSADRGMSPLHF.

The rearrangement links TRBV7-8 to TRBJ1-3; the D is unclear. This CDR3 has 13 amino acids. Looked up from germline, CDR1 is SGHVS and CDR2 is FQNEAQ. V lost 0 bases and J lost 10, with 10 bases in between. This CDR3 is CASSLARSATIYF. The CDR3 nucleotides are TGTGCCAGCAGCTTAGCTCGGAGCGCAACCATATATTTT.

The V call is TRBV7-2, the J call TRBJ2-1; D remains ambiguous. The CDR3 contains 14 residues. V lost 5 bases and J 4 bases, leaving 12 bases between the germline ends. Germline V lookup: CDR1 SGHTA, CDR2 FQGNSA. This CDR3 is CASSAPSRYNEQFF. For the CDR3, the DNA is TGTGCCAGCAGCGCCCCCTCTAGATACAATGAGCAGTTCTTC.

There are a few counts of this clone. The DNA of the CDR3 is TGTGCCAGCAGTCGATTGGGGGCGGTTCAGCCCCAGCATTTT. This codes for CASSRLGAVQPQHF. V gene TRBV28 combines with J gene TRBJ1-5; a possible D gene is TRBD1 (6 bases). V lost 5 bases, J lost 6 bases, and 14 bases lay in between. Germline values: CDR1 MDHEN, CDR2 SYDVKM. The CDR3 runs 14 residues.

The chain couples TRBV9 to TRBJ2-6, with D possibly matching TRBD2 (7 bases). Germline V gene lookup returns CDR1 SGDLS and CDR2 YYNGEE. This CDR3 is built from 18 residues. Trimming took off 4 bases at V and 2 bases at J, with 19 bases between the two ends. This CDR3 reads CASSPVGGGVAGANVLTF. The CDR3 coding sequence is TGTGCCAGCAGCCCCGTGGGAGGGGGGGTCGCTGGGGCCAACGTCCTGACTTTC.

This clone is a singleton in its sample. The rearrangement uses TRBV7-8 and TRBJ2-3; 8 bases are a match to TRBD1. Unmatched junction bases numbered 5, after V lost 5 bases and J lost 4 bases. The CDR3 loop spans 14 amino acids. The V gene's germline CDR1 is SGHVS and CDR2 FQNEAQ. CDR3 protein: CASSTRTGPDTQYF. As DNA, the CDR3 is TGTGCCAGCAGCACCAGGACAGGGCCAGATACGCAGTATTTT.

Concerning this clone itself: The sample has other DNA sequences that encode this CDR3 too. The chain has TRBV30 and TRBJ2-3; unclear D gene. The CDR3 totals 12 residues. Deletions cut 4 bases from V and 1 base from J, with 6 bases between. The V gene's germline CDR1 is GTSNPN and CDR2 SVGIG (reference sequence). Here the CDR3 reads CAWTRGTDTQYF. For the CDR3, the DNA is TGTGCCTGGACACGGGGCACAGATACGCAGTATTTT.

Comment on this clone: One end of the junction fails to match germline, which may point to a read error. This chain joins TRBV5-4 and TRBJ1-1; 8 bases agree with TRBD1. Germline V gene data show CDR1 as SGHNT and CDR2 as YYREEE (reference sequence). This CDR3 is 16 amino acids long. CDR3 sequence reads: CARSLSTTGENTEAFF. CDR3 coding DNA: TGTGCCAGAAGCTTGTCGACGACAGGGGAGAACACTGAAGCTTTCTTT.

Details on this clone: Other nucleotide sequences from this sample produce the same CDR3. This chain connects TRBV9 to TRBJ1-1, with 7 positions matching TRBD1. V shed 2 bases, J shed 2 bases, and the junction held 3 bases outside the gene matches. Looked up from germline, CDR1 is SGDLS and CDR2 is YYNGEE. The CDR3 spans 14 residues. The CDR3 sequence: CASSVEGANTEAFF. As DNA, the CDR3 is TGTGCCAGCAGCGTGGAGGGGGCCAACACTGAAGCTTTCTTT.

The chain is built from TRBV5-1 and TRBJ2-7; D is unclear. Germline CDR1 and CDR2: SGHRS and YFSETQ. Trimming shortened V by 4 bases and J by 6 bases, and 11 bases separated the two germline ends. The CDR3 length is 12 residues. For the CDR3, the DNA is TGCGCCAGCAGCCCGCTCGGGCGCGAGCAGTACTTC. Encoded protein: CASSPLGREQYF. Drawing the rest from reference TRBV5-1 and TRBJ2-7, the complete variable domain is KAGVTQTPRYLIKTRGQQVTLSCSPISGHRSVSWYQQTPGQGLQFLFEYFSETQRNKGNFPGRFSGRQFSNSRSEMNVSTLELGDSALYLCASSPLGREQYFGPGTRLTVT.

The chain carries TRBV5-1 and TRBJ2-2; 13 nucleotides agree with TRBD2. With V trimmed by 3 bases and J by 7 bases, 6 bases remained unmatched. This CDR3 contains 16 residues. The germline gives CDR1 SGHRS, CDR2 YFSETQ. In DNA form, the CDR3 reads TGCGCCAGCAGCTCGGGACTAGCGGGACTAGGCGGGGAGCTGTTTTTT. Its protein is CASSSGLAGLGGELFF.

This clone was recorded once. The chain couples TRBV25-1 to TRBJ2-5; D may match TRBD1 or TRBD2 (5 bases each). V lost 2 bases and J lost 1, with 11 bases in between. Germline V CDR1 and CDR2: MGHDK, SYGVNS. The CDR3 runs 15 residues. This CDR3 reads CASSEGGRGQETQYF. The CDR3 coding sequence is TGTGCCAGCAGTGAAGGGGGACGGGGCCAAGAGACCCAGTACTTC.

In regard to this clone: A read error may produce the germline difference seen at one junction end. This chain links TRBV5-1 with TRBJ2-3; 8 nucleotides line up with TRBD1. The CDR3 runs to 15 residues. The germline V gene has CDR1 SGHRS and CDR2 YFSETQ. CDR3 DNA sequence: TGCGCCAGCAGCTTGGCCGGACAGGGCACAAATACGCAGTATTTT. Protein sequence: CASSLAGQGTNTQYF.

The rearrangement uses TRBV4-3 and TRBJ2-2, with D perhaps matching TRBD1 (6 bases). Trimming removed 1 base at V and 0 bases at J, with 6 bases between. CDR1 is LGHNA and CDR2 is YSLEER in the germline V gene. The CDR3 has 15 amino acids. The DNA of the CDR3 is TGCGCCAGCAGCCAAGGGACAGCGAACACCGGGGAGCTGTTTTTT. Translation: CASSQGTANTGELFF.

About this clone: This sample includes further DNA sequences coding for the same CDR3. The chain joins TRBV9 to TRBJ1-1; no reliable D call. CDR3 length: 12 amino acids. Germline lookup yields CDR1 SGDLS and CDR2 YYNGEE. Trimming removed 4 bases at V and 5 bases at J, with 9 bases between. The CDR3 reads CASSPIGTEAFF. The CDR3 nucleotides read TGTGCCAGCAGCCCCATTGGGACTGAAGCTTTCTTT.

The chain carries TRBV29-1 and TRBJ1-1; possibly TRBD1 for D (6 bases). The CDR3 is made up of 12 amino acids. V was trimmed by 5 bases and J by 1 base, leaving 8 bases between them. Germline V gene data show CDR1 as SQVTM and CDR2 as ANQGSEA. CDR3 region: CSVRGGNTEAFF. In DNA form, the CDR3 reads TGCAGCGTTAGGGGGGGGAACACTGAAGCTTTCTTT.

V and J are TRBV11-2 and TRBJ2-2; TRBD2 agrees at 8 bases. Germline values: CDR1 SGHAT, CDR2 FQNNGV. The CDR3 spans 15 residues. V dropped 5 bases and J dropped 1; count of bases not matched to a gene: 3. This chain's CDR3 is CASSVSGGNTGELFF. In nucleotides, the CDR3 is TGTGCCAGCAGCGTCAGCGGGGGGAACACCGGGGAGCTGTTTTTT.

For this clone: Additional DNA sequences in this sample encode the identical CDR3. This chain uses TRBV7-3 with TRBJ1-1, with TRBD1 matching over 7 bases. With 5 bases clipped from V and 1 base from J, the junction kept 4 bases outside the gene matches. The CDR3 is made up of 14 amino acids. Germline V gene lookup returns CDR1 SGHTA and CDR2 FQGTGA. In DNA form, the CDR3 reads TGTGCCAGCAGCCTTGACAGGGAGAACACTGAAGCTTTCTTT. This encodes CASSLDRENTEAFF.

V is TRBV29-1 and J is TRBJ2-7, with D possibly being TRBD2 (5 bases). V was shortened by 5 bases and J by 2 bases, with 13 bases between the two germline ends. Germline assignment: CDR1 SQVTM and CDR2 ANQGSEA. The CDR3 contains 13 residues. The CDR3 nucleotides read TGCAGCGTTTCGGCTAGCTTAGCCTACGAGCAGTACTTC. Translating it yields CSVSASLAYEQYF.

The V call is TRBV6-5, the J call TRBJ1-1; 8 positions agree with TRBD1. The CDR3 runs to 13 residues. Germline trimming cut 10 bases from V and 1 base from J; bases unmatched to any gene: 5. Germline-derived CDR1 and CDR2 are MNHEY and SVGAGI. This CDR3 is CAIQGAQNTEAFF. CDR3 coding DNA: TGTGCCATCCAGGGGGCTCAGAACACTGAAGCTTTCTTT.

Turning to this clone: The same CDR3 can be traced to other DNA sequences in this sample. The rearrangement links TRBV28 to TRBJ1-3; TRBD1 is a possible D gene (6 bases). Trimming stripped 6 bases from V and 0 bases from J, with 15 bases between. CDR1 is MDHEN, CDR2 SYDVKM, per germline. There are 16 residues in the CDR3. CDR3 bases: TGTGCCAGCAGCCTTCCGGGACAAAGCTCTGGAAACACCATATATTTT. Translated: CASSLPGQSSGNTIYF.

The chain carries TRBV7-9 and TRBJ2-5; possibly TRBD2 for D (5 bases). Trimming left V 3 bases short and J 10 bases short, with 12 bases between. Germline CDR1 reads SEHNR; CDR2 reads FQNEAQ (reference sequence). There are 12 residues in the CDR3. The CDR3 bases are TGTGCCAGCAGCTTCGGGGAGAAACACCAGTACTTC. This translates into CASSFGEKHQYF.

This clone was counted between two and nine times. This chain joins TRBV5-1 and TRBJ1-5; 10 nucleotides align to TRBD1. Germline-derived CDR1 and CDR2 are SGHRS and YFSETQ. The CDR3 length is 14 residues. Trimming removed 4 bases from V and 7 bases from J; junction bases left unmatched: 5. The CDR3 loop is CASSIGTGVQPQHF. Here the CDR3 DNA reads TGCGCCAGCAGCATAGGGACAGGGGTCCAGCCCCAGCATTTT.

V is TRBV5-1 and J is TRBJ1-4; D is unresolved. The V end was cut by 3 bases, the J end by 5 bases, with 8 bases between. Germline CDR1 SGHRS, CDR2 YFSETQ. The CDR3 totals 13 residues. The CDR3 loop is CASSSGVNEKLFF. The CDR3 DNA follows: TGCGCCAGCAGCTCGGGAGTCAATGAAAAACTGTTTTTT.

The J gene is TRBJ2-7, the V gene TRBV7-2, with 10 nucleotides matching TRBD2. Germline CDR1 SGHTA, CDR2 FQGNSA. V gave up 0 bases and J gave up 1 base; unmatched junction bases: 3. The CDR3 has 16 residues. The CDR3 sequence: CASSLARAGGSYEQYF. CDR3 in DNA: TGTGCCAGCAGCTTAGCTCGAGCGGGAGGGTCCTACGAGCAGTACTTC.

The CDR3 nucleotides read TGTGCCACCAGCTACCGGGACAGGGCCACTGAAGCTTTCTTT. This translates into CATSYRDRATEAFF. The chain links TRBV15 to TRBJ1-1; 9 bases are a match to TRBD1. The CDR3 has 14 residues. Germline CDR1 is LNHNV and CDR2 is YYDKDF (reference sequence). V was pared by 5 bases and J by 4 bases, with 5 bases of the junction left unmatched.

The chain combines TRBV14 with TRBJ2-5, with TRBD1 identical over 9 bases. Germline-derived CDR1 and CDR2 are SGHDN and FVKESK. Trimming removed 0 bases from V and 3 bases from J; junction bases left unmatched: 2. This CDR3 region has 15 residues. CDR3 sequence reads: CASSQDRTGEETQYF. The CDR3 DNA follows: TGTGCCAGCAGCCAAGATCGGACAGGGGAAGAGACCCAGTACTTC.